The clone carrying this T cell receptor (beta chain) was seen at least ten times. This specimen belongs to a study of human T cells and chemical hapten exposure. TCRdb passed the RACE reads through MiXCR, listing each CDR3 protein once. The sample holds more than 100,000 distinct CDR3 sequences, 13% seen once. CDR3 length: 16 amino acids. The ends were cut back, 4 bases at V and 0 bases at J, with 13 bases in the middle. Germline CDR1 SGHDN, CDR2 FVKESK. Time point of the sample: pre-sensitization, week 0. Indicated treatment: therapeutic diphenylcyclopropenone sensitization with weekly scalp DPC. The source is a woman between 18 and 30 years old with alopecia areata. Some clones in this sample may be carry-over from other donors' samples. The material was whole blood, obtained in connection with sensitization to the hapten diphenylcyclopropenone (DPC). The gene calls are TRBV14 and TRBJ2-1; D is unresolved. CDR3 DNA sequence: TGTGCCAGCAGCCCCATGGTGGCCAACTCCTACAATGAGCAGTTCTTC. Translating it yields CASSPMVANSYNEQFF.